What follows is one T cell receptor beta chain and its context. Antigen: not known. This specimen belongs to a study of OX40 agonist ivuxolimab in advanced cancers. Study in general: Three patients had partial responses: one hepatocellular carcinoma, two cutaneous melanoma. The study, taken as a whole, reports: No antigen was identified for the clonally expanded peripheral T cells.

Sampled blood was obtained at baseline, cycle 4 day 1, and cycle 7 day 1. The germline CDR1 and CDR2 sequences are MGHDK and SYGVNS. The CDR3 runs 11 residues. Trimming took 8 bases from V and 12 from J; bases not matched to a gene: 6. Data came from immunoSEQ multiplex PCR; TCRdb stores just in-frame clones and leaves some out. The sample gives some 5,100 clones, about 67% of which show up once; under 75% is in the top ten. The chain couples TRBV25-1 to TRBJ1-4, with 7 positions matching TRBD1. The sequencing used CD4+ or CD8+ T cells sorted from blood, collected in a trial of the OX40 agonist ivuxolimab. The sequence was obtained from an adult with an advanced solid tumor such as melanoma, head and neck, liver or kidney cancer. The chain's CDR3 is CASGTGVELFF. The CDR3 DNA reads TGTGCCAGCGGAACAGGGGTGGAACTGTTTTTT.